This record concerns one T cell receptor beta chain sequence. Its antigen specificity is not known. Per-nucleotide qualities are absent, and no much larger clonotype sits a single base away. The data derive from a study of shared clonotypes between healthy human individuals (TCRdb year 2020). About the investigation overall: The cohort included three men and two women between 18 and 49 years of age. For each donor, three plates each were used for CD4 naive and CD4 memory, two plates were used for CD8 naive, and one plate was used for CD8 memory. To estimate repertoire size and how much clonotype sharing occurs between individuals, the study deeply sequenced the blood TCR repertoires of about five healthy adults. To increase sequencing depth and limit assay-specific biases, different laboratories used diverse techniques to prepare libraries and sequence TCR repertoires. Leukapheresis yielded between about 0.85 and 9 billion PBMCs per donor.

The research as a whole found: Based on pairwise subsampling, the degree of clonotype sharing among donors was expected to be affected by sequencing depth. Compared with non-shared clonotypes, clonotypes shared by all four sorted-subset donors had higher generation probabilities. About 5% of naive CD4, 3.5% of naive CD8, roughly 2.5% of memory CD4, and around 0.42% of memory CD8 clonotypes were shared across several donors. Sampling was restricted to blood, and TCR repertoires in tissues likely differ from the TCR repertoires found in blood. Larger estimated clonotype richness was generally found for naive subsets than for memory subsets. Because the study included only a small number of donors, the genetic and exposure-history diversity represented was limited. Incomplete sequencing was indicated by rarefaction of sorted-subset datasets, despite the large sequencing depth.

TCR CDR3 regions were amplified from genomic DNA by multiplex PCR using the deep immunoSEQ assay. Genomic DNA extracted from each cell subset was distributed evenly over all wells of several immunoSEQ 96-well plates, and each plate served as one replicate. For sorted subsets, 150 to 250 ng of genomic DNA, equivalent to 25,000 to 35,000 T cell genomes, went into each replicate PCR. The purified libraries were quantified using a Qubit 3.0 fluorometer, sized with a Bioanalyzer 2100, and then quantified again using the KAPA Library Quantification kit. Every immunoSEQ 96-well plate was sequenced on a separate single-read 150-cycle Illumina NextSeq 550 flow cell. As for the original processing: Because only junctional sequences without quality scores were contained in the immunoSEQ output, filtering matching that applied to full-length reads could not be performed. To assign V/J genes and CDR3, sequences were annotated against IMGT germline references using PyIR, a Python wrapper for IgBLAST v1.9. Reads with weak V/J assignments (E-value above 1e-6), missing CDR3, stop codons, out-of-frame junctions, or ambiguous translated residues were removed. V3J clonotypes were defined by identical inferred V gene, J gene, and CDR3 amino acid sequence. Percentage overlap between repertoires was computed as shared unique clonotypes divided by the size of the smaller repertoire. Three approaches were used to assess repertoire richness: RTK rarefaction, the Chao1 estimator, and Recon v2.1 estimates of unobserved clonotypes. Generation probabilities for all TCRbeta clonotypes obtained by the gDNA method from a few donors were computed using OLGA. This immuneACCESS table, as held by TCRdb, lists in-frame sequences with V and J called but not all clones. Of the missing ones, under half trace to an unresolved V gene in checked studies; the others have no known cause. D and trimming come from the DNA, and the V and J calls and clone size come from that table. Here the sample has 2 million or so clones; 95% occur a single time. Of the sample, 0.1% to 0.15% is held by the ten largest clones.

Reading from cysteine to phenylalanine, the CDR3 counts 15 amino acids. Solely the CDR3 DNA is kept, with 45 bases framed from the first base. The junction carries 17 bases between V and J, which are trimmed by 1 base and 7 bases respectively. CDR1 and CDR2 (SGHRS, YFSETQ) derive from the germline V gene. The donors were healthy, HIV-negative adults with no recently reported acute infections or vaccinations. All donors were Caucasian adults living in Nashville, Tennessee, USA. Magnetic negative selection was used to enrich CD4+ T cells, after which naive cells were positively selected on CD45RA and the negative fraction became the memory subset. Blood was collected by leukapheresis, and PBMCs were isolated by Ficoll-Histopaque density gradient centrifugation and then cryopreserved in liquid nitrogen vapor phase. Analytical flow cytometry was used to check the purity and quantity of each magnetically sorted T cell population. Each sorted fraction had its genomic DNA isolated and then quantified by UV absorbance on a Nanodrop 2000c.

This TCR was recovered from a man aged 18 to 29 in good health. The chain is encoded by TRBV5-1 joined to TRBJ1-1; the D gene is unclear. The sample consisted of naive CD4+ T cells sorted from blood. The cell subset or site tag for this specimen amounts to: CD45RA+ positively selected. The nucleotide sequence reads TGCGCCAGCAGCTTGAGGACGGGTAGTTTGGTTGAAGCTTTCTTT. Its protein reads: CASSLRTGSLVEAFF.